This T cell receptor (beta chain) was profiled in a study of Ad26.COV2.S vaccination and SARS-CoV-2 variants (dated by TCRdb to the early 2020s). About the full investigation: Vaccine-arm donors came from COV1001, a multicentre, randomized, double-blind, placebo-controlled phase I-IIa trial of Ad26.COV2.S in healthy adults. TCRbeta repertoire sequencing served as the tool for gauging how specific and how broad the SARS-CoV-2-reactive T cell receptors were following Ad26.COV2.S vaccination. Trial participants were randomized into five groups of five, in which low-dose or high-dose Ad26.COV2.S was given once or twice, or placebo was given on both occasions. Ad26.COV2.S was administered intramuscularly at 5 x 10^10 or 1 x 10^11 viral particles, either as a single shot or as two shots given 56 days apart. Investigators remained blinded to trial group allocation during experiments and outcome assessment. The TCR-sequenced set comprised around 30 samples: around 20 Ad26.COV2.S vaccine recipients, 5 placebo recipients and 8 SARS-CoV-2 convalescent individuals.

In the paper's terms, the treatment or condition label means: 19 received Ad26.COV2.S at low or high dose, single or two shots; a few received placebo; per-sample allocation not given. Repertoires of vaccine and placebo recipients were sequenced from samples collected on day 63 after the first injection. Cohort 1b enrolled 20 to 30 adults aged 18-55 years at a single site in Boston, USA, between 29 July and 7 August 2020. Ad26.COV2.S was a replication-incompetent adenovirus type 26 vector that expressed a prefusion-stabilized SARS-CoV-2 spike protein derived from the original Wuhan strain. Relative to germline, V is missing 8 bases and J is missing 5 bases, with 6 bases of the junction outside any gene match. The CDR3 covers 13 residues, taking in both the cysteine and the phenylalanine. Kept here is only the CDR3 DNA, which spans 39 bases and is read in frame from base 1. CDR1 and CDR2 are read off the germline V gene (reference sequence) as MNHEY and SMNVEV.

TCRbeta CDR3 regions were sequenced with the immunoSEQ Assay. After extraction, genomic DNA underwent amplification by bias-controlled multiplex PCR, followed by high-throughput sequencing. Per the source publication's procedure: To quantify the absolute abundance of every unique TCRbeta CDR3 region, sequences were collapsed and filtered. T cell fraction was estimated by normalizing TCRbeta template counts to usable DNA, which was measured by amplifying reference genes present in all nucleated cells. Repertoire TCRs were annotated as SARS-CoV-2-specific when V gene, CDR3 amino acid sequence and J gene were exactly matched to a known reactive TCR set. MIRA supplied the reference SARS-CoV-2 TCR set, which was filtered for enrichment in COVID-19-positive ImmuneCODE repertoires so that public or cross-reactive TCRs were removed. Using the MIRA antigens, annotated TCRs were further analysed by specific ORF or by position within an ORF. Breadth was defined as annotated unique rearrangements over total unique productive rearrangements; depth was the summed frequency of those rearrangements. Group comparisons of TCR breadth used two-sided Wilcoxon rank-sum tests. TCRdb provides this immuneACCESS table in a form limited to in-frame rearrangements. Some clones are lacking; in checked studies, under half of them reflect an unresolved V gene, and why the rest are absent is not known. V, J and clone size are taken as reported in that table, and D and trimming were inferred from the DNA itself. This sample is represented by some 460,000 clones; about nine tenths of them were singletons. The ten largest clones capture 1.7% of the sample.

This clone was seen only once. What this receptor recognizes is not known. It has no much larger one-base neighbor in the sample; base qualities were not kept. Overall study results and their limits: Compared with placebo recipients, Ad26.COV2.S recipients showed higher spike-specific TCR breadth (P = 0.0014). The authors noted that the TCR breadth and depth analyses may have underestimated total T cell responses. Vaccine and placebo recipients had comparable non-spike TCR breadth, which fits with the vaccine containing only spike. After vaccination, substantial breadth of spike-specific CD8+ and CD4+ T cell responses was reported. Comparing responses between vaccine doses or regimens was not something the study was powered to do.

This TCR derives from a person between 18 and 59 years old who received the Ad26.COV2.S COVID-19 vaccine or a placebo. The V and J genes are TRBV27 and TRBJ1-5; 7 nucleotides in the junction match TRBD1. The sample consisted of peripheral blood, taken in a trial of Ad26.COV2.S vaccine versus placebo. This receptor has the CDR3 CASGPDRDQPQHF. The base sequence is TGTGCCAGCGGCCCAGACAGGGATCAGCCCCAGCATTTT.